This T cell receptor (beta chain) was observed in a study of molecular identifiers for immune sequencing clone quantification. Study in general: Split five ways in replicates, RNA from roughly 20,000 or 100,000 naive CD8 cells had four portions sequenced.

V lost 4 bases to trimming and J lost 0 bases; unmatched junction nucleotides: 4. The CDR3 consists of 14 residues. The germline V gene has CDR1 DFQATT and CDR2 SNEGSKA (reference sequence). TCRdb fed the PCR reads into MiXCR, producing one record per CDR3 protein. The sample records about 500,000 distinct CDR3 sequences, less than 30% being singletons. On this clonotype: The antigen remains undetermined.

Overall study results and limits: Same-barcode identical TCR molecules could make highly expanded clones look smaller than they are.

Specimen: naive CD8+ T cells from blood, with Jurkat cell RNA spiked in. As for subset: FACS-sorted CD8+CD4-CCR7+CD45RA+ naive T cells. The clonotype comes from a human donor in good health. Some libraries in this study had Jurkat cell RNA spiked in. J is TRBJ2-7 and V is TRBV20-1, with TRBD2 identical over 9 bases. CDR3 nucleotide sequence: TGCAGTGCTAATTGGCGGGAGGGCTCCTACGAGCAGTACTTC. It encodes CSANWREGSYEQYF.